Detailed here is one T cell receptor beta chain. This table comes from immunoSEQ multiplex PCR, and its TCRdb copy is limited to in-frame clones, with some not included. The sample lists 2.3 million or so clones, over 85% seen once, with around 0.4% in the top ten. These data come from a study of shared clonotypes between healthy human individuals. V gave up 0 bases and J gave up 7 bases; unmatched junction bases: 3. Germline V gives CDR1 SGHNT, CDR2 YYREEE (reference sequence). This CDR3 comprises 14 residues. The sample was naive CD4+ T cells from PBMCs. Subset defined: CD45RA+ positively selected. V gene TRBV5-4 combines with J gene TRBJ1-5; 8 bases map to TRBD1. This clonotype originated in a man aged 18 to 30 in good health. Some clones in this sample may be carry-over from other donors' samples. CDR3 DNA: TGTGCCAGCAGCTTGGGGACAGGGTGGCAGCCCCAGCATTTT. This codes for CASSLGTGWQPQHF.